Listed here are 25 T cell receptor beta chains from one sample, sequenced in a study of OX40 agonist ivuxolimab in advanced cancers. Only in-frame clones appear in the TCRdb table, and some are missing; sequencing was by immunoSEQ multiplex PCR. Of approximately 58,000 clones listed, 84% are singletons. This sample comprised CD4+ or CD8+ T cells sorted from blood, obtained in a trial of the OX40 agonist ivuxolimab. These receptors all stem from an adult with an advanced solid tumor such as melanoma, head and neck, liver or kidney cancer.

This rearrangement joins TRBV18 to TRBJ2-2; a weak D match, TRBD1 (6 bases). V lost 3 bases and J 3 bases, leaving 11 bases between the germline ends. Looked up from germline, CDR1 is KGHSH and CDR2 is LQKENI. The CDR3 loop spans 15 amino acids. The CDR3 loop reads CASSPDRRDTGELFF. DNA for the CDR3: TGTGCCAGCTCACCGGACAGACGGGACACCGGGGAGCTGTTTTTT.

The J gene is TRBJ2-3, the V gene TRBV2; no firm D call. Germline CDR1 reads SNHLY; CDR2 reads FYNNEI. Trimming shortened V by 4 bases and J by 6 bases, and 8 bases separated the two germline ends. This CDR3 contains 12 residues. CDR3 amino acids: CASSGNPDTQYF. DNA of the CDR3: TGTGCCAGCAGTGGCAACCCGGATACGCAGTATTTT.

The chain combines TRBV4-2 with TRBJ2-7, with D uncertain. The CDR3 totals 13 residues. V was cut by 4 bases and J by 9 bases, with 16 bases left in between. CDR1 is LGHNA and CDR2 is YNFKEQ in the germline V gene. DNA of the CDR3: TGTGCCAGCAGCCGGGCCACGACGGCCGGGCAGTACTTC. Translation gives CASSRATTAGQYF.

This sequence joins TRBV7-9 and TRBJ1-5; D is unresolved. V gave up 7 bases and J gave up 7 bases, with 11 bases separating them. In germline, CDR1 is SEHNR, CDR2 FQNEAQ (reference sequence). This CDR3 region has 12 residues. The CDR3 is CASNNLGQPQHF. CDR3 nucleotide sequence: TGTGCCAGCAACAATCTTGGACAGCCCCAGCATTTT.

The chain employs TRBV25-1 and TRBJ2-3; no definite D call. The CDR3 runs 11 residues. V lost 8 bases, J lost 2 bases, and 5 bases lay in between. CDR1 is MGHDK and CDR2 is SYGVNS in the germline V gene. Written as DNA, the CDR3 is TGTGCCAGCGGTTACACAGATACGCAGTATTTT. Its protein product is CASGYTDTQYF.

This chain connects TRBV18 to TRBJ1-3; 7 nucleotides line up with TRBD1. With 1 base clipped from V and 4 bases from J, the junction kept 4 bases outside the gene matches. Per germline, CDR1 KGHSH and CDR2 LQKENI. CDR3 size: 15 residues. CDR3 amino acids: CASSPQGAPGNTIYF. DNA of the CDR3: TGTGCCAGCTCACCACAGGGGGCACCAGGAAACACCATATATTTT.

This chain uses TRBV6-1 with TRBJ2-7; TRBD2 agrees at 12 bases. The CDR3 covers 14 residues. V gave up 4 bases and J gave up 6 bases; unmatched junction bases: 4. The germline V gene has CDR1 MNHNS and CDR2 SASEGT. The CDR3 DNA is TGTGCCAGCAGTGCTCTAGCGGGAGGGGGCGAGCAGTACTTC. It encodes CASSALAGGGEQYF.

This CDR3 reads CAWSGGGANVLTF. The CDR3 DNA reads TGTGCCTGGAGTGGCGGGGGGGCCAACGTCCTGACTTTC. The chain carries TRBV30 and TRBJ2-6; possible D gene TRBD2, 5 bases. The V gene's germline CDR1 is GTSNPN and CDR2 SVGIG (reference sequence). V was cut by 1 base and J by 4 bases, with 5 bases left in between. The CDR3 covers 13 residues.

This chain joins TRBV7-9 and TRBJ2-7; D is undetermined. The CDR3 has 13 amino acids. The germline CDR1 and CDR2 sequences are SEHNR and FQNEAQ (reference sequence). Trimming left V 4 bases short and J 3 bases short, with 10 bases between. The CDR3 region is CASSSPRDYEQYF. The DNA of the CDR3 is TGTGCCAGCAGCTCCCCTAGGGACTACGAGCAGTACTTC.

There are a few counts of this clone. The chain has TRBV6-1 and TRBJ1-6; no definite D call. The V end was cut by 6 bases, the J end by 7 bases, with 13 bases between. This CDR3 spans 14 amino acids. CDR1 MNHNS and CDR2 SASEGT come from the germline V gene. For the CDR3, the DNA is TGTGCCAGCAGGGTAGAAGCGGGGAATTCACCCCTCCACTTT. This codes for CASRVEAGNSPLHF.

The chain employs TRBV28 and TRBJ1-2; a possible D gene is TRBD1 (6 bases). Germline assignment: CDR1 MDHEN and CDR2 SYDVKM. Trimming stripped 6 bases from V and 4 bases from J, with 15 bases between. CDR3 length equals 14 residues. CDR3 amino acids: CASSPTGYPYGYTF. The CDR3 DNA reads as TGTGCCAGCAGCCCAACAGGGTACCCCTATGGCTACACCTTC.

The chain recombines TRBV5-5 with TRBJ1-5; no firm D call. The V end was cut by 3 bases, the J end by 6 bases, with 10 bases between. There are 13 residues in the CDR3. The germline V gene encodes CDR1 SGHKS and CDR2 YYEKEE (reference sequence). CDR3 residues: CASSSEWGQPQHF. CDR3 nucleotides: TGTGCCAGCAGCTCGGAGTGGGGTCAGCCCCAGCATTTT.

The genes are TRBV5-1 and TRBJ2-7; 12 bases line up with TRBD2. This CDR3 is built from 15 residues. Per germline, CDR1 SGHRS and CDR2 YFSETQ. The ends lost 0 bases at V and 7 bases at J; junction bases unmatched: 5. Written as DNA, the CDR3 is TGCGCCAGCAGCTTGGAGACTAGCGGGAGCTGGGAGCAGTACTTC. Its translation is CASSLETSGSWEQYF.

This clone was seen only a few times. The CDR3 is CASSIWDAMSSSTDTQYF. DNA of the CDR3: TGTGCCAGTAGTATCTGGGACGCTATGAGCTCTAGCACAGATACGCAGTATTTT. The rearrangement joins TRBV19 to TRBJ2-3; either TRBD1 or TRBD2 may fit D (5 bases each). Germline V gene sequence: CDR1 LNHDA, CDR2 SQIVND (reference sequence). The CDR3 runs to 18 residues. V was pared by 3 bases and J by 0 bases, with 19 bases between.

The chain joins TRBV7-2 to TRBJ2-7; TRBD2 matches 11 bases. The CDR3 spans 17 residues. Trimming at V came to 1 base and at J to 2 bases, leaving 7 bases not matched to a gene. Germline-derived CDR1 and CDR2 are SGHTA and FQGNSA. The CDR3 DNA is TGTGCCAGCAGCTTAGGTACTAGCGGGAGTACCCCCTACGAGCAGTACTTC. Protein sequence: CASSLGTSGSTPYEQYF. Based on the CDR3 plus reference TRBV7-2 and TRBJ2-7, the full variable domain is GAGVSQSPSNKVTEKGKDVELRCDPISGHTALYWYRQSLGQGLEFLIYFQGNSAPDKSGLPSDRFSAERTGGSVSTLTIQRTQQEDSAVYLCASSLGTSGSTPYEQYFGPGTRLTVT.

This clone showed up just once. The chain is built from TRBV18 and TRBJ2-1; the match to TRBD2 covers 14 bases. This CDR3 is built from 16 residues. CDR1 is KGHSH and CDR2 is LQKENI in the germline V gene. V dropped 2 bases and J dropped 16; count of bases not matched to a gene: 13. This CDR3 reads CASSPDGTSGSYGKFF. The CDR3 coding sequence is TGTGCCAGCTCACCAGACGGGACTAGCGGGAGTTATGGGAAATTCTTC. The full variable domain, with the rest looked up from reference TRBV18 and TRBJ2-1, is NAGVMQNPRHLVRRRGQEARLRCSPMKGHSHVYWYRQLPEEGLKFMVYLQKENIIDESGMPKERFSAEFPKEGPSILRIQQVVRGDSAAYFCASSPDGTSGSYGKFFGPGTRLTVL.

This clone occurred a few times. The chain combines TRBV5-6 with TRBJ2-5; 11 bases map to TRBD2. Germline V CDR1 and CDR2: SGHDT, YYEEEE. Trimming took 5 bases from V and 2 from J; bases not matched to a gene: 8. This CDR3 contains 16 residues. The CDR3 nucleotides read TGTGCCAGCAGTCGCCGGACTAGCGGGCTTCAAGAGACCCAGTACTTC. Residues: CASSRRTSGLQETQYF.

The rearrangement links TRBV7-8 to TRBJ2-7, with 7 bases lining up with TRBD1. Germline V gene lookup returns CDR1 SGHVS and CDR2 FQNEAQ. Trimming removed 1 base from V and 6 bases from J; junction bases left unmatched: 6. The CDR3 has 14 residues. The DNA of the CDR3 is TGTGCCAGCAGCTTAGGGCCTCAGGGGGTCGAGCAGTACTTC. Residues: CASSLGPQGVEQYF. Full variable domain (rest looked up from reference TRBV7-8 and TRBJ2-7): GAGVSQSPRYKVAKRGQDVALRCDPISGHVSLFWYQQALGQGPEFLTYFQNEAQLDKSGLPSDRFFAERPEGSVSTLKIQRTQQEDSAVYLCASSLGPQGVEQYFGPGTRLTVT.

This chain uses TRBV27 with TRBJ2-4, with TRBD1 as a possible D gene (6 bases). V shed 3 bases and J shed 8 bases, with 14 bases lying between them. Looked up from germline, CDR1 is MNHEY and CDR2 is SMNVEV (reference sequence). This CDR3 contains 14 residues. The CDR3 DNA reads TGTGCCAGCAGTTTCGTCAGGGGTATGGACATTCAGTACTTC. Translation: CASSFVRGMDIQYF.

This chain uses TRBV5-1 with TRBJ2-1, with 7 bases lining up with TRBD1. The CDR3 is 15 amino acids. Germline CDR1 is SGHRS and CDR2 is YFSETQ. V dropped 3 bases and J dropped 4; count of bases not matched to a gene: 7. CDR3 sequence: CASSYSGQEYNEQFF. The CDR3 nucleotides are TGCGCCAGCAGCTATTCCGGACAGGAGTACAATGAGCAGTTCTTC.

The genes are TRBV21-1 and TRBJ1-5; TRBD1 is the table's D call, not checked against the DNA. TRBV21-1 counts as a pseudogene. The CDR3 consists of 16 residues. Here the CDR3 DNA reads TGTGCCAGCAGCCGGAGCCGGGGACAGGGGAATCAGCCCCAGCATTTT. Its protein product is CASSRSRGQGNQPQHF.

This chain uses TRBV2 with TRBJ2-3, with 9 bases lining up with TRBD2. The CDR3 totals 15 residues. After removal of 4 bases from V and 2 bases from J, the junction contained 4 bases not matched to a gene. From germline, CDR1 is SNHLY and CDR2 FYNNEI. DNA of the CDR3: TGTGCCAGCAGTGGTGCTAGCGGGAACACAGATACGCAGTATTTT. It codes for CASSGASGNTDTQYF.

The rearrangement joins TRBV10-3 to TRBJ1-1; D gene unclear. Germline CDR1 is ENHRY and CDR2 is SYGVKD. With 6 bases removed from V and 9 bases from J, the gap between germline ends came to 17 bases. The CDR3 length is 13 residues. The CDR3 loop reads CAIRDNSAQKAFF. Here the CDR3 DNA reads TGTGCCATCAGAGACAACAGTGCCCAAAAAGCTTTCTTT.

In nucleotides, the CDR3 is TGTGCCAGCAATCAGACGGGAACCCGGAGGAACATTCAGTACTTC. This sequence encodes CASNQTGTRRNIQYF. The chain employs TRBV21-1 and TRBJ2-4; the table's D call TRBD2 went unverified against the DNA. TRBV21-1 represents a pseudogene. The CDR3 totals 15 residues.

The chain couples TRBV9 to TRBJ2-1; TRBD2 aligns across 10 bases. Looked up from germline, CDR1 is SGDLS and CDR2 is YYNGEE. Trimming removed 0 bases from V and 5 bases from J; junction bases left unmatched: 8. The CDR3 is 17 amino acids. The CDR3 sequence: CASSVDPLAGANNEQFF. CDR3 DNA: TGTGCCAGCAGCGTAGATCCCCTAGCGGGAGCGAACAATGAGCAGTTCTTC. Full variable domain (missing parts from reference TRBV9 and TRBJ2-1): DSGVTQTPKHLITATGQRVTLRCSPRSGDLSVYWYQQSLDQGLQFLIQYYNGEERAKGNILERFSAQQFPDLHSELNLSSLELGDSALYFCASSVDPLAGANNEQFFGPGTRLTVL.